A single sample is the source of the 26 T cell receptor beta chains below, sequenced in a study of metastatic and nonmetastatic thyroid tumors. All patients were treatment-naive before thyroid surgery. TCRdb re-analyzed the PCR reads using MiXCR. This table has around 5,000 clones, more than 25% appearing once. The sample was adjacent normal tissue. These receptors were taken from a female donor with papillary thyroid cancer or a benign thyroid nodule (not recorded which). Some clones in this sample may be carry-over from other donors' samples.

This clone was seen more than once but under ten times. The genes are TRBV28 and TRBJ1-1, with 8 bases that match TRBD1. Trimming cost V 3 bases and J 7 bases; bases outside gene matches: 13. The CDR3 totals 16 residues. Germline assignment: CDR1 MDHEN and CDR2 SYDVKM. The CDR3 DNA is TGTGCCAGCAGTTTTAGTGACAGGGGTCCTTTAGGTGAAGCTTTCTTT. Its translation is CASSFSDRGPLGEAFF.

The rearrangement links TRBV20-1 to TRBJ2-1; 8 bases line up with TRBD2. The V gene end was trimmed by 3 bases and the J gene end by 4 bases; junction bases not matched to a gene: 11. This CDR3 has 16 residues. The V gene's germline CDR1 is DFQATT and CDR2 SNEGSKA (reference sequence). As DNA, the CDR3 is TGCAGTGCTAGGGTTAGCGGGACACGGTCATACAATGAGCAGTTCTTC. It yields the protein CSARVSGTRSYNEQFF.

This clone is medium-sized in the sample. The chain joins TRBV29-1 to TRBJ2-1; TRBD2 might be the D (5 bases). The germline V gene encodes CDR1 SQVTM and CDR2 ANQGSEA. The CDR3 runs 10 residues. V was shortened by 3 bases and J by 14 bases, with 11 bases between the two germline ends. CDR3 protein: CSVESGWKFF. For the CDR3, the DNA is TGCAGCGTTGAGAGCGGTTGGAAGTTCTTC.

The gene calls are TRBV7-2 and TRBJ2-7; the match to TRBD2 covers 7 bases. The ends lost 8 bases at V and 4 bases at J; junction bases unmatched: 8. CDR3 size: 13 residues. Germline V gene sequence: CDR1 SGHTA, CDR2 FQGNSA. The CDR3 DNA is TGTGCCAGCCGGGGCGGGAGCGGGTACGAGCAGTACTTC. This codes for CASRGGSGYEQYF.

By its share, this clone is medium-sized. The chain recombines TRBV16 with TRBJ1-5; tentative D call: TRBD1 (6 bases). The CDR3 totals 16 residues. V was clipped by 0 bases and J by 2 bases, with 11 bases between them. CDR1 and CDR2 from the germline V gene are KGHSY and FQNENV. DNA of the CDR3: TGTGCCAGCAGCCAATCGTTGGCAGGGGGCAATCAGCCCCAGCATTTT. Its protein product is CASSQSLAGGNQPQHF. Filled out from reference TRBV16 and TRBJ1-5, the complete variable domain reads GEEVAQTPKHLVRGEGQKAKLYCAPIKGHSYVFWYQQVLKNEFKFLISFQNENVFDETGMPKERFSAKCLPNSPCSLEIQATKLEDSAVYFCASSQSLAGGNQPQHFGDGTRLSIL.

In regard to this clone: Compared with germline, one end of the junction differs, possibly owing to a read error. This chain links TRBV5-5 with TRBJ2-1, with 7 positions matching TRBD2. Germline values: CDR1 SGHKS, CDR2 YYEKEE (reference sequence). This CDR3 is built from 14 residues. The CDR3 sequence: CVSSRRLASDGQFF. The CDR3 DNA is TGTGTCAGCAGCCGCCGACTAGCAAGTGATGGGCAGTTCTTC. Looking up the rest from reference TRBV5-5 and TRBJ2-1 gives the full variable domain: DAGVTQSPTHLIKTRGQQVTLRCSPISGHKSVSWYQQVLGQGPQFIFQYYEKEERGRGNFPDRFSARQFPNYSSELNVNALLLGDSALYLCVSSRRLASDGQFFGPGTRLTVL.

The chain employs TRBV7-3 and TRBJ2-5; 7 nucleotides agree with TRBD1. The DNA end favors TRBJ2-1, so the J call may be wrong. The germline V gene has CDR1 SGHTA and CDR2 FQGTGA. CDR3 length equals 15 residues. CDR3 sequence reads: CASSLRQGVYDEQFF. For the CDR3, the DNA is TGTGCCAGCAGCTTACGGCAGGGGGTTTACGATGAGCAGTTCTTC.

The table lists this clone with a few counts. This chain uses TRBV5-1 with TRBJ2-3; TRBD2 aligns across 11 bases. The CDR3 is made up of 15 amino acids. V dropped 1 base and J dropped 5; count of bases not matched to a gene: 3. The germline CDR1 and CDR2 sequences are SGHRS and YFSETQ. As DNA, the CDR3 is TGCGCCAGCAGCTTGACTAGCGGGAGACAAGATACGCAGTATTTT. This translates into CASSLTSGRQDTQYF.

This clone was seen many times. At one end, the junction sequence differs from germline, possibly due to a read error. As DNA, the CDR3 is TGTGCCAGTAGGATGCTTCGGGACTCTGGAAGCACCATATATTTT. This translates into CASRMLRDSGSTIYF. The chain is built from TRBV19 and TRBJ1-3; a possible D gene is TRBD1 (5 bases). Germline lookup yields CDR1 LNHDA and CDR2 SQIVND (reference sequence). This CDR3 has 15 residues. Full variable domain (missing parts from reference TRBV19 and TRBJ1-3): DGGITQSPKYLFRKEGQNVTLSCEQNLNHDAMYWYRQDPGQGLRLIYYSQIVNDFQKGDIAEGYSVSREKKESFPLTVTSAQKNPTAFYLCASRMLRDSGSTIYFGEGSWLTVV.

The chain has TRBV6-5 and TRBJ2-5; no firm D call. This CDR3 comprises 11 residues. CDR1 and CDR2 (germline): MNHEY, SVGAGI. Trimming pared 4 bases from V and 4 bases from J, leaving 4 bases between. The CDR3 sequence: CASSLRETQYF. DNA of the CDR3: TGTGCCAGCAGTTTAAGAGAGACCCAGTACTTC.

The table lists this clone with a count of one. The chain is built from TRBV20-1 and TRBJ2-7; 11 nucleotides line up with TRBD2. Per germline, CDR1 DFQATT and CDR2 SNEGSKA (reference sequence). V shed 5 bases, J shed 4 bases, and the junction held 4 bases outside the gene matches. The CDR3 extends over 13 amino acids. The CDR3 DNA sequence: TGCAGTGCTGCTGGGACTAGCGGTTACGAGCAGTACTTC. It encodes CSAAGTSGYEQYF.

This clone has a handful of counts. V and J are TRBV19 and TRBJ2-3, with D possibly being TRBD2 (6 bases). The CDR3 runs to 15 residues. Per the germline V gene, CDR1 is LNHDA and CDR2 is SQIVND (reference sequence). Trimming shortened V by 3 bases and J by 1 base, and 11 bases separated the two germline ends. The CDR3 DNA is TGTGCCAGTAGTATTGTTAGCGGAGGCACAGATACGCAGTATTTT. This translates into CASSIVSGGTDTQYF.

This clone was seen more than once but under ten times. This chain uses TRBV24-1 with TRBJ2-7, with 7 bases fitting TRBD1. The CDR3 extends over 12 amino acids. Germline CDR1 is KGHDR and CDR2 is SFDVKD. With V trimmed by 3 bases and J by 8 bases, 3 bases remained unmatched. CDR3 bases: TGTGCCACCAGTGATCTAAGGGGGCAGCAGTACTTC. Translating gives CATSDLRGQQYF.

Relative to its sample, this clone is medium-sized (0.01 to 0.1%). This chain uses TRBV2 with TRBJ1-5; a weak D match, TRBD1 (6 bases). The CDR3 has 15 amino acids. CDR1 SNHLY and CDR2 FYNNEI come from the germline V gene. V lost 4 bases and J lost 0, with 10 bases in between. The CDR3 bases are TGTGCCAGCAGTGTAGGGGGAAATAGCAATCAGCCCCAGCATTTT. This codes for CASSVGGNSNQPQHF.

The gene calls are TRBV7-9 and TRBJ1-4; no reliable D call. CDR1 is SEHNR and CDR2 is FQNEAQ in the germline V gene (reference sequence). The V gene lost 5 bases and the J gene lost 8 bases, with 12 bases spanning the gap. This CDR3 has 13 amino acids. CDR3 protein: CASSRLVGEKLFF. The CDR3 DNA reads TGTGCCAGCAGCCGCCTGGTAGGAGAAAAACTGTTTTTT.

This clone was picked up a small number of times. The rearrangement links TRBV12-3 or TRBV12-4 to TRBJ2-1; 9 nucleotides agree with TRBD1. Trimming cost V 3 bases and J 15 bases; bases outside gene matches: 6. The CDR3 runs 12 residues. Here the CDR3 DNA reads TGTGCCAGCAGTTTGGCCGGGACAGGGTGGTTCTTC. It specifies CASSLAGTGWFF.

This clone was counted only a few times. Different DNA sequences within this sample yield the same CDR3. CDR3 bases: TGTGCCAGCAGTGAGACGGGGTCTAGCACAGATACGCAGTATTTT. Protein product: CASSETGSSTDTQYF. The rearrangement joins TRBV2 to TRBJ2-3; D is possibly TRBD2 (5 bases). Trimming removed 3 bases at V and 0 bases at J, with 10 bases between. This CDR3 has 15 residues. Germline assignment: CDR1 SNHLY and CDR2 FYNNEI.

V usage is TRBV7-3 and J usage is TRBJ2-7; TRBD1 agrees at 7 bases. Germline CDR1 reads SGHTA; CDR2 reads FQGTGA. The junction had 2 bases not matched to a gene; V was cut back by 3 bases and J by 3 bases. The CDR3 is 13 residues long. The CDR3 spells CASSFTGDYEQYF. The CDR3 coding sequence is TGTGCCAGCAGCTTTACAGGGGACTACGAGCAGTACTTC. Supplemented by reference TRBV7-3 and TRBJ2-7, the full variable domain reads GAGVSQTPSNKVTEKGKYVELRCDPISGHTALYWYRQSLGQGPEFLIYFQGTGAADDSGLPNDRFFAVRPEGSVSTLKIQRTERGDSAVYLCASSFTGDYEQYFGPGTRLTVT.

Judged by abundance, this clone is medium-sized (0.01 to 0.1%). At one boundary the junction diverges from the germline segment, which might be a read error. Other DNA sequences in the same sample also yield this CDR3. CDR3 residues: CASSGKDTDTQYF. The CDR3 nucleotides are TGTGCCAGTAGTGGTAAGGACACAGATACGCAGTATTTT. The chain couples TRBV6-4 to TRBJ2-3; no reliable D call. The CDR3 spans 13 residues. CDR1 and CDR2 from the germline V gene are MRHNA and SNTAGT.

J is TRBJ1-2 and V is TRBV5-1; the D gene is possibly TRBD1 (5 bases). Germline CDR1 SGHRS, CDR2 YFSETQ. V shed 2 bases and J shed 8 bases, with 13 bases lying between them. This CDR3 spans 13 amino acids. The CDR3 DNA reads TGCGCCAGCAGCTTCCAGGGATTGGAGGGCTACACCTTC. Protein: CASSFQGLEGYTF.

This clone counts as medium-sized. One end of the junction does not line up with germline, which may come from a read error. This chain uses TRBV7-7 with TRBJ2-3, with D hard to call. This CDR3 is 13 amino acids long. Germline-derived CDR1 and CDR2 are SSHAT and FNYEAQ (reference sequence). The CDR3 spells CASSLGLADTQYF. The CDR3 DNA is TGTGCTAGCAGCTTAGGATTGGCAGATACGCAGTATTTT.

This clone was found once. The J gene is TRBJ1-6, the V gene TRBV2; possibly TRBD1 for D (6 bases). Germline CDR1 reads SNHLY; CDR2 reads FYNNEI. V gave up 3 bases and J gave up 0 bases, with 21 bases separating them. The length of the CDR3 is 20 residues. The CDR3 region has the DNA TGTGCCAGCAGTGAGTACCAACAGGGAAATAGCGGCTCCTATAATTCACCCCTCCACTTT. Protein sequence: CASSEYQQGNSGSYNSPLHF.

A few counts support this clone. The rearrangement links TRBV6-4 to TRBJ1-1; unclear D gene. Germline V CDR1 and CDR2: MRHNA, SNTAGT. The CDR3 is 15 amino acids. V was trimmed by 6 bases and J by 4 bases, leaving 18 bases between them. The CDR3, as DNA: TGTGCCAGCAGCTGGGTCCTTCTGGTTTCCACTGAAGCTTTCTTT. It specifies CASSWVLLVSTEAFF.

On this clone itself: Since no conserved phenylalanine or tryptophan closes the CDR3, a read error is the likely cause. Because the CDR3's place on the DNA is in doubt, the DNA is left out and the CDR3 is given as listed by TCRdb. This rearrangement joins TRBV2 to TRBJ2-7. The CDR3 extends over 14 residues, inclusive of both ends. The V gene's germline CDR1 is SNHLY and CDR2 FYNNEI. CDR3 protein: CSSSEDLGTYEQDL.

This clone occurred a few times. The junction differs from germline at one of its ends, possibly a read error. The chain employs TRBV25-1 and TRBJ2-1; possibly TRBD2 for D (6 bases). The CDR3 is made up of 21 amino acids. The germline V gene has CDR1 MGHDK and CDR2 SYGVNS. CDR3 DNA: TGTGCCAGCCATTCACTGGTTGGACGGGAGCGCCAAATAAGCTCCCACAATGAGCAGTTCTTC. Translated: CASHSLVGRERQISSHNEQFF.

This clone was seen once. This sequence joins TRBV7-2 and TRBJ1-1, with 9 bases that match TRBD1. This CDR3 has 15 residues. With 6 bases clipped from V and 8 bases from J, the junction kept 13 bases outside the gene matches. The germline V gene encodes CDR1 SGHTA and CDR2 FQGNSA. DNA of the CDR3: TGTGCCAGCAGACCCGGGACAGGGACGATGTCAGAAGCTTTCTTT. It translates to CASRPGTGTMSEAFF.